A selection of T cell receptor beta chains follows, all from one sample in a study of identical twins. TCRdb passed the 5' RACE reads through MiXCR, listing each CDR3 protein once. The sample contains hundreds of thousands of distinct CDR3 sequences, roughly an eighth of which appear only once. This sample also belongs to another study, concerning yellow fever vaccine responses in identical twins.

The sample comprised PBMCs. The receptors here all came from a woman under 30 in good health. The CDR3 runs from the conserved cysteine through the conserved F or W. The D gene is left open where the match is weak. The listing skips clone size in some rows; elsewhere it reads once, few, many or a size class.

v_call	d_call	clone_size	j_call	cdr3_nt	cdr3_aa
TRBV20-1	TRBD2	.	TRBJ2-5	TGCAGTGCTAGAGGCCGCGGGGGGGCGGAAGAGACCCAGTACTTC	CSARGRGGAEETQYF
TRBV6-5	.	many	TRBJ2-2	TGTGCCAGCAGTTACGGAGGGTCTGACGCGAACACCGGGGAGCTGTTTTTT	CASSYGGSDANTGELFF
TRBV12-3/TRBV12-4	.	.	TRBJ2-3	TGTGCCAGCAGGTGGGGAGAGGGTGCCGCAGATACGCAGTATTTT	CASRWGEGAADTQYF
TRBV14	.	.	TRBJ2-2	TGTGCCAGCAGCCAAGCTATGGGGCTTGTCGGGGAGCTGTTTTTT	CASSQAMGLVGELFF
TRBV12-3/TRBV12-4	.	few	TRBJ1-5	TGTGCCAGCAGTTTAGCGCCCCTGGGGGGGAATCAGCCCCAGCATTTT	CASSLAPLGGNQPQHF
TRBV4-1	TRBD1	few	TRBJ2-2	TGCGCCAGCAGCCAATCGGACAGGACCGGGGAGCTGTTTTTT	CASSQSDRTGELFF
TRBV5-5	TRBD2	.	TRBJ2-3	TGTGCCACCGCTGTCTTAGCGGGGGACACAGATACGCAGTATTTT	CATAVLAGDTDTQYF
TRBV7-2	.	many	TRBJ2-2	TGTGCCAGCAGCTTAGGGCTAGGGTCGGCCGGGGAGCTGTTTTTT	CASSLGLGSAGELFF
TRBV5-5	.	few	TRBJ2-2	TGTGCCAGCAGCCCGATGGGAACGGCCGGGGAGCTGTTTTTT	CASSPMGTAGELFF
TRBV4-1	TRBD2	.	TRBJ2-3	TGCGCCAGCAGCCAAGGGGCGGGAGGGTATGCAGATACGCAGTATTTT	CASSQGAGGYADTQYF
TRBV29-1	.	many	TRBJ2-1	TGCAGCGTTGAAGACCACCTAGCAGAGCAGTTCTTC	CSVEDHLAEQFF
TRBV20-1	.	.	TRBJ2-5	TGCAGTGCTAAATCTAGCTTGCAAGAGACCCAGTACTTC	CSAKSSLQETQYF
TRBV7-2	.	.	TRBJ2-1	TGTGCCAGCAGCTTAGGGGAGCCCCCCACTCATGAGCAGTTCTTC	CASSLGEPPTHEQFF
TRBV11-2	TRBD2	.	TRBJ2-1	TGTGCCAGCAGCTTAGACCGAGGGGGGACTAGCGCCTACAATGAGCAGTTCTTC	CASSLDRGGTSAYNEQFF
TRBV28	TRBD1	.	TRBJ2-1	TGTGCCACCCGGACAGGCTCCTACAATGAGCAGTTCTTC	CATRTGSYNEQFF
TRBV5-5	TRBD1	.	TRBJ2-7	TGTGCCAGCAGCTACACCGGGACAGGGGGCCCGGGGTACGAGCAGTACTTC	CASSYTGTGGPGYEQYF
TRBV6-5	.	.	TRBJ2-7	TGTGCCAGCAGTTATCGGGACAATATCTACGAGCAGTACTTC	CASSYRDNIYEQYF
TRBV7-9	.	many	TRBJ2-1	TGTGCCAGCCTTCGTAGGGTCAATGGTGAGCAGTTCTTC	CASLRRVNGEQFF
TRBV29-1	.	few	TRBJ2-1	TGCAGCGTTCTCCCGAGCTCCTACAATGAGCAGTTCTTC	CSVLPSSYNEQFF
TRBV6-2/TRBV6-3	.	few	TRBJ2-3	TGTGCCAGCAAAGGTATCGGCACAGATACGCAGTATTTT	CASKGIGTDTQYF
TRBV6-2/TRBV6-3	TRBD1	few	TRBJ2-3	TGTGCCAGCCGAGGGGACAGCCCCACAGATACGCAGTATTTT	CASRGDSPTDTQYF
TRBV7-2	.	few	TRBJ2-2	TGTGCCAGCAGCTTAGTAAGGGATGCCGGGGAGCTGTTTTTT	CASSLVRDAGELFF
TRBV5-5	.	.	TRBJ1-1	TGTGCCAGCAGCTTGAGCGCAGTTAACACTGAAGCTTTCTTT	CASSLSAVNTEAFF
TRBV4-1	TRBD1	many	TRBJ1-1	TGCGCCAGCAGCCCGGGACAGGGTTTATACACTGAAGCTTTCTTT	CASSPGQGLYTEAFF
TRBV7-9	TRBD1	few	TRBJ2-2	TGTGCCAGCAGCCGGGGACAGGGCGATGCCGGGGAGCTGTTTTTT	CASSRGQGDAGELFF
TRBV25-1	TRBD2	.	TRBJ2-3	TGTGCCAGCAGTGATGGAGGGAGGGGCACAGATACGCAGTATTTT	CASSDGGRGTDTQYF
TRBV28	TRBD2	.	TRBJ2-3	TGTGCCAGCAGTGTCGGGACTAGCGGGAGACGTTCAGATACGCAGTATTTT	CASSVGTSGRRSDTQYF
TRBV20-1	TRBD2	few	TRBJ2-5	TGCAGTGCCAAGACGAATAGCGGGAGTGAGACCCAGTACTTC	CSAKTNSGSETQYF
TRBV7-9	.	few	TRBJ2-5	TGTGCCAGCAGACGATCCGACAGCCAAGAGACCCAGTACTTC	CASRRSDSQETQYF
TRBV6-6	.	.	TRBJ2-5	TGTGCCAGCAGTTCCAGGGGGGATCAGACCCAGTACTTC	CASSSRGDQTQYF
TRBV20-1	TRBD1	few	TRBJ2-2	TGCAGTGCTGGGACAGGGGGCCTTGGCGGGGAGCTGTTTTTT	CSAGTGGLGGELFF
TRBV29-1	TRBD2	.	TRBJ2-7	TGCAGCGTTTACCCAGCGGGGGAGCCCTACGAGCAGTACTTC	CSVYPAGEPYEQYF
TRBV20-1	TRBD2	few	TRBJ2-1	TGCAGTGCCCCGGTGCGGGGGGATAACAATGAGCAGTTCTTC	CSAPVRGDNNEQFF
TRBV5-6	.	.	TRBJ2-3	TGTGCCAGCAGTTTTCAGGAAGACAGGCCCACAGATACGCAGTATTTT	CASSFQEDRPTDTQYF
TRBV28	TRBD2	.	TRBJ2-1	TGTGCCAGCAGCGCTCTAGCGGGAGGATCCCATGAGCAGTTCTTC	CASSALAGGSHEQFF
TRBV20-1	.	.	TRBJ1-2	TGCAGTGCTAGAGTACCCGGAGATGGCTACACCTTC	CSARVPGDGYTF
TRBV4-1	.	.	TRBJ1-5	TGCGCCAGCAGCCAAGATCTGGGGGCTGGTCAGCCCCAGCATTTT	CASSQDLGAGQPQHF